This entry describes one T cell receptor (beta chain). Its antigen is currently unknown. Clones were read by immunoSEQ multiplex PCR, and TCRdb kept only the in-frame ones, dropping some. The sample lists 34,000 or so clones; about 93% were seen once. These data belong to a study of OX40 agonist ivuxolimab in advanced cancers. Turning to the study itself: Every patient in dose escalation had hepatocellular carcinoma, melanoma, renal cell or head and neck cancer. Anti-PD-1, anti-PD-L1 or anti-CTLA-4 therapy given earlier was allowed, and approximately 40% had some.

This CDR3 has 14 residues. V dropped 1 base and J dropped 6 bases, with 12 bases sitting between them. Germline V gives CDR1 PRHDT, CDR2 FYEKMQ (reference sequence). Whole-study findings and limits: Some nonresponders also had low normalized T-cell clonal expansion. On average, CD8+ T cells had more expanded clones than CD4+.

The specimen comprised CD4+ or CD8+ T cells sorted from blood, sampled in a trial of the OX40 agonist ivuxolimab. The V call is TRBV13, the J call TRBJ1-1; weak D call: TRBD1 (5 bases). This TCR was sampled from an adult with an advanced solid tumor such as melanoma, head and neck, liver or kidney cancer. CDR3 nucleotide sequence: TGTGCCAGCAGCTTAGCAGGAGGGACGGCTGAAGCTTTCTTT. It translates to CASSLAGGTAEAFF.